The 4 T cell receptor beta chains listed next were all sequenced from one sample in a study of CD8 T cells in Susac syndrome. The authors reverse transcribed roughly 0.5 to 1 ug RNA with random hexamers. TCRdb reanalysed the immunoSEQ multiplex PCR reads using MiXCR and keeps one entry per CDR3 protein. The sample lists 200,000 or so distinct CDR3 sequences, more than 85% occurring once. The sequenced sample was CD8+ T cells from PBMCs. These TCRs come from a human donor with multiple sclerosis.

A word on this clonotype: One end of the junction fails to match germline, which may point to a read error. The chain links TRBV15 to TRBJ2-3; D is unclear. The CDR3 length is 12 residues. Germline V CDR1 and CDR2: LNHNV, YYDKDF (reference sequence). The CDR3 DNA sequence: TGTGCCACCAGCGGAGAGAGAGATACGCAGTATTTT. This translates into CATSGERDTQYF.

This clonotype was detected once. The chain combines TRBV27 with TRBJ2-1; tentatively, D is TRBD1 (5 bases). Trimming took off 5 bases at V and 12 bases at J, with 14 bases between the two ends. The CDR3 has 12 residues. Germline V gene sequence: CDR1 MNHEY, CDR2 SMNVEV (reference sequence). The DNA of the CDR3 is TGTGCCAGCAGTACCGGCGGCCAGGGGCAGTTCTTC. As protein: CASSTGGQGQFF.

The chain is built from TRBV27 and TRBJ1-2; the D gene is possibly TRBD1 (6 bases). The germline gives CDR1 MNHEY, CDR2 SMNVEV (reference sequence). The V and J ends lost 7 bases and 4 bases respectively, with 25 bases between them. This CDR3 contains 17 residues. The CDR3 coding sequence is TGTGCCAGCACAACACTTGGGGGGGACACGAGATTCTATGGCTACACCTTC. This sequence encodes CASTTLGGDTRFYGYTF.

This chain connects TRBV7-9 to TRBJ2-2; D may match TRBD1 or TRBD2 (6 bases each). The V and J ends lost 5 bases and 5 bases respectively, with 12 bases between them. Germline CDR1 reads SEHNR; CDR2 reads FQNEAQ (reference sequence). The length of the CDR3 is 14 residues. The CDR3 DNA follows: TGTGCCAGCAGCGAAAAGGGGGGAACCGGGGAGCTGTTTTTT. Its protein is CASSEKGGTGELFF.